This TCR beta chain was documented in a study of CD8 T cells in Susac syndrome. Germline assignment: CDR1 SGHTA and CDR2 FQGNSA. J lost 5 bases, V lost 5 bases, and 5 bases had no gene match. CDR3 length: 15 residues. About this clonotype: What it recognizes is unknown.

General study findings and limits: Clonal expansion was present among Susac CD8+ cells. This expansion reached its peak in TEMRA cells and in active patients.

Random hexamers served to reverse transcribe about 0.5 to 1 ug RNA. Using its own MiXCR run on the immunoSEQ multiplex PCR reads, TCRdb lists one record per CDR3 protein. The sample yields some 75,000 distinct CDR3 sequences, roughly 92% seen once. Sequenced input: CD8+ T cells from PBMCs. V is TRBV7-2 and J is TRBJ2-7; TRBD2 matches 14 bases. The sequence derives from a human donor with Susac syndrome. CDR3 amino acids: CASSKTSGRANEQYF. Here the CDR3 DNA reads TGTGCCAGCAGCAAGACTAGCGGGAGGGCCAACGAGCAGTACTTC.